Reported below is one T cell receptor (beta chain). Its cognate antigen is unknown. Germline assignment: CDR1 SGHNT and CDR2 YYREEE (reference sequence). CDR3 length equals 15 residues. Losses at the gene ends were 4 bases for V and 3 bases for J; bases not matched to a gene: 6. This record comes from a study of T cells after posttransplantation cyclophosphamide. General study results and limits: Recipient CMV seropositivity and CMV reactivation strongly tracked TRB clonality.

The assay was immunoSEQ multiplex PCR, and TCRdb's table has in-frame clones only and misses some. The data show about 32,000 clones, with 85% to 90% seen just once and more than 12% held by the top ten. This sequence originates from a woman between 40 and 55 years old with a blood cancer, CMV-positive, and with a related stem cell donor. Sequencing was performed on PBMCs. The chain joins TRBV5-4 to TRBJ1-2, with 10 bases that match TRBD1. The CDR3 here is CASSELDRGDYGYTF. CDR3 bases: TGTGCCAGCAGCGAATTGGACAGGGGGGACTATGGCTACACCTTC. The variable domain in full, completed from reference TRBV5-4 and TRBJ1-2, reads ETGVTQSPTHLIKTRGQQVTLRCSSQSGHNTVSWYQQALGQGPQFIFQYYREEENGRGNFPPRFSGLQFPNYSSELNVNALELDDSALYLCASSELDRGDYGYTFGSGTRLTVV.